This entry lists 17 T cell receptor beta chains sequenced from one sample in a study of T-cell reconstitution after alpha-beta-depleted transplantation in children. Library preparation (for TCRbeta) was performed with unique molecular identifiers. In TCRdb, the PCR reads were re-called with MiXCR into one record per CDR3 protein. Seen here are roughly 90,000 distinct CDR3 sequences, 12% observed once, and the top ten hold roughly 13%. Here the sequenced sample was PBMCs from the stem cell graft donor, taken from the stem cell graft. Source of these receptors: a human donor who donated a stem cell graft to a child with inherited bone marrow failure.

V usage is TRBV7-8 and J usage is TRBJ1-1, with 12 bases aligning to TRBD1. The CDR3 is 16 amino acids. In germline, CDR1 is SGHVS, CDR2 FQNEAQ. V lost 5 bases and J lost 0; bases outside the gene matches: 4. The CDR3 spells CASSRDRGQVNTEAFF. CDR3 DNA sequence: TGTGCCAGCAGCCGGGACAGGGGGCAAGTGAACACTGAAGCTTTCTTT.

This clonotype was counted at least ten times. This chain uses TRBV5-1 with TRBJ2-5; D may be TRBD1 (6 bases). V lost 5 bases and J lost 2, with 10 bases in between. Germline V gene lookup returns CDR1 SGHRS and CDR2 YFSETQ. The length of the CDR3 is 13 residues. The CDR3 region is CASRLGQQETQYF. CDR3 nucleotide sequence: TGCGCCAGCAGGCTAGGACAGCAAGAGACCCAGTACTTC.

This clonotype was picked up a small number of times. V is TRBV11-2 and J is TRBJ2-7, with TRBD2 matching over 7 bases. Germline CDR1 is SGHAT and CDR2 is FQNNGV. The CDR3 consists of 15 residues. The V segment lost 5 bases and the J segment 6 bases; nucleotides outside the gene matches: 13. CDR3 loop: CASSTGTTPLGEQYF. DNA for the CDR3: TGTGCCAGCAGCACTGGGACTACCCCCCTCGGCGAGCAGTACTTC. Based on the CDR3 plus reference TRBV11-2 and TRBJ2-7, the full variable domain is EAGVAQSPRYKIIEKRQSVAFWCNPISGHATLYWYQQILGQGPKLLIQFQNNGVVDDSQLPKDRFSAERLKGVDSTLKIQPAKLEDSAVYLCASSTGTTPLGEQYFGPGTRLTVT.

This clonotype showed up many times. This sequence joins TRBV7-9 and TRBJ2-2, with D hard to call. The CDR3 runs to 14 residues. The V gene's germline CDR1 is SEHNR and CDR2 FQNEAQ (reference sequence). Deletions cut 2 bases from V and 1 base from J, with 5 bases between. The CDR3 here is CASSLTWNTGELFF. The CDR3 DNA reads as TGTGCCAGCAGCTTAACCTGGAACACCGGGGAGCTGTTTTTT. The full variable domain, completed using reference TRBV7-9 and TRBJ2-2, is DTGVSQNPRHKITKRGQNVTFRCDPISEHNRLYWYRQTLGQGPEFLTYFQNEAQLEKSRLLSDRFSAERPKGSFSTLEIQRTEQGDSAMYLCASSLTWNTGELFFGEGSRLTVL.

Ten or more counts support this clonotype. V and J are TRBV5-6 and TRBJ1-2; D is perhaps TRBD1 (5 bases). This CDR3 comprises 14 residues. Germline V gene data show CDR1 as SGHDT and CDR2 as YYEEEE. V lost 0 bases, J lost 5 bases, and 11 bases lay in between. CDR3 DNA sequence: TGTGCCAGCAGCTTGGGTCCAGGGCAGTATGGCTACACCTTC. Translating it yields CASSLGPGQYGYTF.

The rearrangement links TRBV20-1 to TRBJ2-7; possibly TRBD2 for D (5 bases). This CDR3 contains 15 residues. Germline V gene sequence: CDR1 DFQATT, CDR2 SNEGSKA (reference sequence). V was clipped by 0 bases and J by 1 base, with 13 bases between them. CDR3: CSARDGEGYSYEQYF. The CDR3 nucleotides read TGCAGTGCTAGAGACGGCGAGGGTTATTCCTACGAGCAGTACTTC.

About this clonotype: This sequence may be a read error, since a much larger clone differs from it by one base. The V gene is TRBV4-3, the J gene TRBJ1-2, with D unclear. In germline, CDR1 is LGHNA, CDR2 YSLEER. Trimming removed 1 base at V and 8 bases at J, with 8 bases between. CDR3 length: 12 residues. DNA for the CDR3: TGCGCCAGCAGCCAAGGGTGTTACGGCTACACCTTC. Its translation is CASSQGCYGYTF.

The chain is built from TRBV18 and TRBJ1-1, with D possibly matching TRBD1 (6 bases). Per germline, CDR1 KGHSH and CDR2 LQKENI. The CDR3 is made up of 13 amino acids. The V gene lost 7 bases and the J gene lost 1 base, with 10 bases spanning the gap. The CDR3 region is CASLGQRNTEAFF. In DNA form, the CDR3 reads TGTGCCAGCTTAGGACAGCGGAACACTGAAGCTTTCTTT.

In its sample, this clonotype was seen many times. The chain joins TRBV5-1 to TRBJ2-7, with a possible D match to TRBD1 (6 bases). CDR3 length: 14 residues. V lost 0 bases and J 0 bases, leaving 7 bases between the germline ends. Germline V gives CDR1 SGHRS, CDR2 YFSETQ. CDR3 nucleotide sequence: TGCGCCAGCAGCTTGGGGACAGACTCCTACGAGCAGTACTTC. It codes for CASSLGTDSYEQYF.

Ten or more counts support this clonotype. The chain uses TRBV5-1 and TRBJ2-7; no reliable D call. V shed 0 bases and J shed 2 bases, with 6 bases lying between them. The CDR3 extends over 13 amino acids. From germline, CDR1 is SGHRS and CDR2 YFSETQ. The CDR3 protein is CASSLDSPYEQYF. The CDR3 nucleotides are TGCGCCAGCAGCTTGGACAGCCCCTACGAGCAGTACTTC.

Ten or more counts support this clonotype. The chain couples TRBV6-5 to TRBJ2-7; D is perhaps TRBD1 or TRBD2 (5 bases each). The CDR3 has 15 amino acids. V lost 2 bases and J lost 3, with 14 bases in between. Germline V gene data show CDR1 as MNHEY and CDR2 as SVGAGI. The CDR3 nucleotides read TGTGCCAGCAGTTACCGTGGGGGTTATGACTACGAGCAGTACTTC. Its translation: CASSYRGGYDYEQYF.

The chain joins TRBV7-9 to TRBJ2-1; 7 nucleotides line up with TRBD1. V was pared by 5 bases and J by 8 bases, with 12 bases of the junction left unmatched. Germline CDR1 and CDR2: SEHNR and FQNEAQ (reference sequence). The CDR3 extends over 15 amino acids. This CDR3 reads CASSPSPDRVDEQFF. The CDR3 DNA sequence: TGTGCCAGCAGCCCGAGCCCCGACAGGGTGGATGAGCAGTTCTTC.

This clonotype appeared many times. The J gene is TRBJ2-1, the V gene TRBV20-1; TRBD1 matches at 11 bases. The V gene end was trimmed by 1 base and the J gene end by 7 bases; junction bases not matched to a gene: 9. Germline V gene lookup returns CDR1 DFQATT and CDR2 SNEGSKA (reference sequence). The CDR3 runs 16 residues. CDR3 amino acids: CSARVPGTGGVNEQFF. The CDR3 region has the DNA TGCAGTGCTAGAGTCCCCGGGACAGGGGGGGTAAATGAGCAGTTCTTC.

This clonotype occurred many times. The genes are TRBV6-1 and TRBJ1-1; D uncertain. The CDR3 length is 12 residues. Germline CDR1 is MNHNS and CDR2 is SASEGT. V dropped 8 bases and J dropped 7 bases, with 14 bases sitting between them. CDR3 sequence: CASLEGFLEAFF. The CDR3, as DNA: TGTGCCAGCCTTGAAGGGTTCCTTGAAGCTTTCTTT.

The sample holds a few counts of this clonotype. The chain employs TRBV5-1 and TRBJ2-1; 9 nucleotides align to TRBD1. V dropped 3 bases and J dropped 10; count of bases not matched to a gene: 5. This CDR3 is 13 amino acids long. Germline CDR1 and CDR2: SGHRS and YFSETQ. The CDR3 reads CASSSQGADEQFF. CDR3 coding DNA: TGCGCCAGCAGCTCACAGGGGGCGGACGAGCAGTTCTTC.

This clonotype appeared many times. The chain joins TRBV7-2 to TRBJ2-3; 7 bases agree with TRBD2. Germline V gives CDR1 SGHTA, CDR2 FQGNSA. Unmatched junction bases numbered 4, after V lost 6 bases and J lost 4 bases. The CDR3 spans 13 residues. The DNA for the CDR3 is TGTGCCAGCAGACTCGGGGGGTCAGATACGCAGTATTTT. As protein: CASRLGGSDTQYF.

In its sample, this clonotype was seen many times. The chain uses TRBV7-2 and TRBJ1-1; D remains ambiguous. This CDR3 is 16 amino acids long. Germline lookup yields CDR1 SGHTA and CDR2 FQGNSA. V lost 3 bases, J lost 0 bases, and 14 bases lay in between. CDR3 sequence (DNA): TGTGCCAGCAGCTTCATATCGACGATAATGAACACTGAAGCTTTCTTT. Residues: CASSFISTIMNTEAFF. The whole variable domain, remainder taken from reference TRBV7-2 and TRBJ1-1, is GAGVSQSPSNKVTEKGKDVELRCDPISGHTALYWYRQSLGQGLEFLIYFQGNSAPDKSGLPSDRFSAERTGGSVSTLTIQRTQQEDSAVYLCASSFISTIMNTEAFFGQGTRLTVV.